The rows below give T cell receptor beta chains drawn from one sample of a study of T cells after yellow fever vaccination. TCRdb itself ran the 5' RACE reads through MiXCR, one entry per CDR3 protein. This sample has 100,000 to 150,000 distinct CDR3 sequences, with around 15% found just once. Sequencing used CD8+ T cells sorted from PBMCs, obtained 5 days after the yellow fever booster vaccination. Source of these receptors: a man aged 18 to 30 who received the YFV17D yellow fever vaccine. Each CDR3 is given with its conserved first and last residue. The D gene is left open where the match is weak. The size entry is marked missing in some rows and otherwise reads once, few, many or a size class.

.	TRBV4-3	TRBJ2-6	many	TGCGCCAGCAGCCAAGAGGGGACAAACCTTCGCCCCCTCTCTGGGGCCAACGTCCTGACTTTC	CASSQEGTNLRPLSGANVLTF
TRBD1	TRBV20-1	TRBJ1-5	few	TGCAGTGCTAGGACAGGGTTGAACCCCGGCGCCCGAAATCAGCCCCAGCATTTT	CSARTGLNPGARNQPQHF
.	TRBV7-9	TRBJ2-2	few	TGTGCCAGCAGCTTAGAGAACACCGGGGAGCTGTTTTTT	CASSLENTGELFF
TRBD1	TRBV7-8	TRBJ2-7	.	TGTGCCAGCAGCTCCTACCGGGACAGAGCCTACGAGCAGTACTTC	CASSSYRDRAYEQYF
.	TRBV4-3	TRBJ2-4	few	TGCGCCAGCAGCCAAGGTGGTGGTGGTAGCGTCAAAAACATTCAGTACTTC	CASSQGGGGSVKNIQYF
.	TRBV3-1	TRBJ2-5	few	TGTGCCAGCTCGACGGAAGAGACCCAGTACTTC	CASSTEETQYF
.	TRBV14	TRBJ1-1	.	TGTGCCAGCAGCGAAAGATGGCAATTGAGGACTGAAGCTTTCTTT	CASSERWQLRTEAFF
.	TRBV9	TRBJ2-5	.	TGTGCCAGCAGCTTGTCCGGGACTTCAGAGACCCAGTACTTC	CASSLSGTSETQYF
.	TRBV7-6	TRBJ2-2	.	TGTGCCAGCAGCTTAGCATTGGCGTCGAACACCGGGGAGCTGTTTTTT	CASSLALASNTGELFF
.	TRBV2	TRBJ2-1	few	TGTGCCAGCAGCGGACTTGAGAATGAGCAGTTCTTC	CASSGLENEQFF
.	TRBV7-2	TRBJ1-4	few	TGTGCCAGCAGCTTGCAGGGGAAAAAACTGTTTTTT	CASSLQGKKLFF
.	TRBV4-3	TRBJ2-6	many	TGCGCCAGCAGCCAAGATATTGTCTCTGGGGCCAACGTCCTGACTTTC	CASSQDIVSGANVLTF
.	TRBV18	TRBJ1-1	few	TGTGCCACCCGGCCCGGGCCTAACACTGAAGCTTTCTTT	CATRPGPNTEAFF
.	TRBV9	TRBJ2-3	few	TGTGCCAGCAGCGTAGTCGGCTCTAGCACAGATACGCAGTATTTT	CASSVVGSSTDTQYF
.	TRBV10-2	TRBJ1-1	few	TGCGCCAGCAGGGGGACGGAAGAAGCTTTCTTT	CASRGTEEAFF
.	TRBV6-4	TRBJ2-7	.	TGTGCCAGCAGTCCCCGGGCAGGAGTGAGGGAGCAGTACTTC	CASSPRAGVREQYF
.	TRBV4-3	TRBJ2-1	.	TGCGCCAGCACCCCCGGTGAGGGGAACTATGAGCAGTTCTTC	CASTPGEGNYEQFF
.	TRBV20-1	TRBJ2-1	.	TGCAGTGCTAGAGATGGGGACGTTGCGGGCAATGAGCAGTTCTTC	CSARDGDVAGNEQFF
TRBD1	TRBV5-4	TRBJ1-1	few	TGTGCCAGCAGCCCCACAGGGGAAAACAAACCTGAAGCTTTCTTT	CASSPTGENKPEAFF
.	TRBV12-3/TRBV12-4	TRBJ2-3	few	TGTGCCAGCAAGGGGAATACGCAGTATTTT	CASKGNTQYF
.	TRBV27	TRBJ1-1	.	TGTGCCAGCAGTTCTAGGTTCGGTGAAGCTTTCTTT	CASSSRFGEAFF
.	TRBV28	TRBJ1-1	few	TGTGCCAGTGGGGGGATCGGGATGAACACTGAAGCTTTCTTT	CASGGIGMNTEAFF
.	TRBV6-5	TRBJ1-2	.	TGTGCCAGCAGTTACTCGGAAAGGGATGGCTACACCTTC	CASSYSERDGYTF
.	TRBV20-1	TRBJ1-1	.	TGCAGTGCTAGAGATTGGCGGGGTTTGAACACTGAAGCTTTCTTT	CSARDWRGLNTEAFF
.	TRBV7-9	TRBJ2-2	few	TGTGCCAGCCGAATCCCAGGGTCCACCGGGGAGCTGTTTTTT	CASRIPGSTGELFF
.	TRBV4-1	TRBJ2-7	few	TGCGCCAGCAGCCAAATCGGTTCCTACGAGCAGTACTTC	CASSQIGSYEQYF
.	TRBV4-2	TRBJ2-5	many	TGTGCCAGCACCCCAAGGGGGGGACAGTTATTAGAGACCCAGTACTTC	CASTPRGGQLLETQYF
.	TRBV5-1	TRBJ1-1	few	TGCGCCAGCAGCGCGATAGGGAACACTGAAGCTTTCTTT	CASSAIGNTEAFF
.	TRBV19	TRBJ1-2	.	TGTGCCAGTTCCATCGGACAGACGGGCTACACCTTC	CASSIGQTGYTF
.	TRBV5-1	TRBJ1-5	.	TGCGCCAGCAGCTTCGGGGAGGGGGATCAGCCCCAGCATTTT	CASSFGEGDQPQHF
.	TRBV5-6	TRBJ2-6	few	TGTGCCAGCAGATACAGCCGCTCTGGGGCCAACGTCCTGACTTTC	CASRYSRSGANVLTF
TRBD2	TRBV6-4	TRBJ2-2	.	TGTGCCAGCAGTGGTCGAGCGGGGGCCCACACCGGGGAGCTGTTTTTT	CASSGRAGAHTGELFF
TRBD1	TRBV29-1	TRBJ2-7	.	TGCAGCGCAATGCGACAGGGGTGTGAGCAGTACTTC	CSAMRQGCEQYF
.	TRBV12-3/TRBV12-4	TRBJ2-3	.	TGTGCCAGCAGTTTAATGGGCCAACAGTATTTT	CASSLMGQQYF
.	TRBV3-1	TRBJ1-1	.	TGTGCCAGCAGCCAAGGGGAGGAGAACACTGAAGCTTTCTTT	CASSQGEENTEAFF
.	TRBV4-1	TRBJ2-1	.	TGCGCCAGCAGCCTCCGGCCAGACTCCTGGGATGAGCAGTTCTTC	CASSLRPDSWDEQFF
.	TRBV5-1	TRBJ2-3	few	TGCGCCAGCAGCTTGATCAGCACAGATACGCAGTATTTT	CASSLISTDTQYF
.	TRBV4-3	TRBJ2-1	.	TGCGCCAGCAGCCAAGCCCAGACAGGTTACAATGAGCAGTTCTTC	CASSQAQTGYNEQFF
TRBD1	TRBV28	TRBJ2-3	.	TGTGCCAGCAGTCGCGGGACAGGGTTAGTTTTGGGGCTCACAGATACGCAGTATTTT	CASSRGTGLVLGLTDTQYF
.	TRBV12-3/TRBV12-4	TRBJ1-4	.	TGTGCCAGCAGTTTGGTGGGAAATGAAAAACTGTTTTTT	CASSLVGNEKLFF
.	TRBV4-1	TRBJ2-1	few	TGCGCCAGCAGCCAAGCGGGGGCGGTAGGTGAGCAGTTCTTC	CASSQAGAVGEQFF
.	TRBV6-5	TRBJ2-4	.	TGTGCCAGCAGTTACTCTCCGGGTGGGAGCATTCAGTACTTC	CASSYSPGGSIQYF
.	TRBV6-2/TRBV6-3	TRBJ2-7	.	TGTGCCAGCAGTTACTCGGAGGCAAACCCCAGGAAGCAGTACTTC	CASSYSEANPRKQYF
TRBD2	TRBV5-4	TRBJ2-1	few	TGTGCCAGCAGCTTGGCCTCCGCGGGGGGGCAGTTCTTC	CASSLASAGGQFF
.	TRBV21-1	TRBJ1-5	few	TGTGCCAGCAGCAAAGACGGACGGACTGGCAATCAGCCCCAGCATTTT	CASSKDGRTGNQPQHF
.	TRBV2	TRBJ1-1	few	TGTGCCAGCAGTGAAAATAGCCTTGAAGCTTTCTTT	CASSENSLEAFF
.	TRBV14	TRBJ2-1	few	TGTGCCAGCAGCCAAGAAAGGGGCAGGGGCTACAATGAGCAGTTCTTC	CASSQERGRGYNEQFF
.	TRBV6-5	TRBJ2-7	.	TGTGCCAGCATGGGGACAACCTACGAGCAGTACTTC	CASMGTTYEQYF
.	TRBV20-1	TRBJ1-4	few	TGCAGTGCCTCGGGGAGTACGGCTAATGAAAAACTGTTTTTT	CSASGSTANEKLFF
.	TRBV29-1	TRBJ2-5	few	TGCAGCGTTGAAGATCATGGAACAGGGCAAGAGACCCAGTACTTC	CSVEDHGTGQETQYF
TRBD2	TRBV29-1	TRBJ2-1	.	TGCAGCGTTGAAGAGGATAGCGGGGACAATGAGCAGTTCTTC	CSVEEDSGDNEQFF
.	TRBV7-2	TRBJ2-1	few	TGTGCCAGCAGCTTAGGAGCGGGTGAGCAGTTCTTC	CASSLGAGEQFF
.	TRBV4-1	TRBJ1-5	few	TGCGCCAGCAGCCATTATGTTCTTCGAGGGAACAATCAGCCCCAGCATTTT	CASSHYVLRGNNQPQHF
TRBD2	TRBV7-3	TRBJ2-3	few	TGTGCCAGCAGCTTATCTATAGAGGCGGGGGGGCCGGATACGCAGTATTTT	CASSLSIEAGGPDTQYF